This is a list of T cell receptor beta chains from one sample in a study of T-cell memory formation after mild COVID-19. Each CDR3 protein is one row after TCRdb ran MiXCR on the 5' RACE reads. The sample records 50,000 or so distinct CDR3 sequences, less than 35% being singletons. Sequencing used PBMCs or a T cell subset sorted from them (not recorded which). These receptors all come from a young man who had mild COVID-19 (a few samples of this study predate the infection). Cell type and time point are not known. Each CDR3 is given with its conserved first and last residue. The D gene is left open where the match is weak. Some rows have no size entry. The others give once, few or many, or a class for an expanded clone.

d_gene: TRBD1; v_gene: TRBV7-6; abundance: NA; j_gene: TRBJ2-2; CDR3nt: TGTGCCAGCAGGTCGCCGGACAGGGGGCGTGCCGGGGAGCTGTTTTTT; CDR3aa: CASRSPDRGRAGELFF
d_gene: NA; v_gene: TRBV7-9; abundance: few; j_gene: TRBJ1-3; CDR3nt: TGTGCCAGCAGCCCCGAATTAGGGGAAAACACCATATATTTT; CDR3aa: CASSPELGENTIYF
d_gene: TRBD2; v_gene: TRBV29-1; abundance: NA; j_gene: TRBJ2-1; CDR3nt: TGCAGCGGGGGATTTAGCGGGGGGAAATACAATGAGCAGTTCTTC; CDR3aa: CSGGFSGGKYNEQFF
d_gene: NA; v_gene: TRBV6-4; abundance: NA; j_gene: TRBJ2-1; CDR3nt: TGTGCCAGCAGTGACGTCGGGGGAGGGCAGTTCTTC; CDR3aa: CASSDVGGGQFF
d_gene: NA; v_gene: TRBV20-1; abundance: few; j_gene: TRBJ2-1; CDR3nt: TGCAGTGCTAGCCCGGCAGTTGGGAATGAGCAGTTCTTC; CDR3aa: CSASPAVGNEQFF
d_gene: NA; v_gene: TRBV20-1; abundance: NA; j_gene: TRBJ2-3; CDR3nt: TGCAGTGCTACTCGCCGGGTGACAATGCGGAACACAGATACGCAGTATTTT; CDR3aa: CSATRRVTMRNTDTQYF
d_gene: NA; v_gene: TRBV6-2/TRBV6-3; abundance: NA; j_gene: TRBJ2-3; CDR3nt: TGTGCCAGCAGTTACCGACGACTAGGGGAGCTCACAGATACGCAGTATTTT; CDR3aa: CASSYRRLGELTDTQYF
d_gene: NA; v_gene: TRBV9; abundance: NA; j_gene: TRBJ2-3; CDR3nt: TGTGCCAGCAGCGTAGAAGTAAGCACAGATACGCAGTATTTT; CDR3aa: CASSVEVSTDTQYF
d_gene: NA; v_gene: TRBV6-2/TRBV6-3; abundance: few; j_gene: TRBJ2-7; CDR3nt: TGTGCCAGCAGTTACTCGGGAGCGGAGTACGAGCAGTACTTC; CDR3aa: CASSYSGAEYEQYF
d_gene: TRBD2; v_gene: TRBV7-9; abundance: NA; j_gene: TRBJ2-1; CDR3nt: TGTGCCAGCAGCTTCCCGACTAGCGGGAGTGAGGAGCAGTTCTTC; CDR3aa: CASSFPTSGSEEQFF
d_gene: NA; v_gene: TRBV10-3; abundance: NA; j_gene: TRBJ1-5; CDR3nt: TGTGCCATCAGTGAGGGGCTGACACGGACTTCTGAGAAGCCCCAGCATTTT; CDR3aa: CAISEGLTRTSEKPQHF
d_gene: TRBD1; v_gene: TRBV7-9; abundance: many; j_gene: TRBJ2-5; CDR3nt: TGTGCCAGCAGCCTTCCCGGGACAGGGACCCAAGAGACCCAGTACTTC; CDR3aa: CASSLPGTGTQETQYF
d_gene: NA; v_gene: TRBV9; abundance: few; j_gene: TRBJ2-3; CDR3nt: TGTGCCAGCAGCGTAGGGGATACGCAGTATTTT; CDR3aa: CASSVGDTQYF